This TCR beta chain was identified during a study of cytomegalovirus exposure and HLA in healthy donors. Study-level points and caveats: Most TCR sequences were rare, but some public TCRs occurred in many donors. That first-cohort TCR clusters tended to co-occur in the roughly 110 validation repertoires was found in a later analysis. High specificity and sensitivity for cytomegalovirus status were reported for the classifier.

V shed 6 bases, J shed 5 bases, and the junction held 7 bases outside the gene matches. The CDR3 spans 14 residues. Looked up from germline, CDR1 is MNHEY and CDR2 is SVGAGI. Worth noting for this clone: Its antigen is not identified.

Generated by immunoSEQ multiplex PCR, the TCRdb table keeps only in-frame clones and is missing some. The sample yields 130,000 or so clones, roughly 89% seen once. The sequenced sample consisted of PBMCs. The TCR was taken from a woman aged 18-29 years in good health and CMV-seronegative. The chain employs TRBV6-5 and TRBJ2-1, with 7 bases that match TRBD2. The CDR3 sequence is CASRARLANNEQFF. Written as DNA, the CDR3 is TGTGCCAGCAGGGCAAGACTAGCCAACAATGAGCAGTTCTTC.